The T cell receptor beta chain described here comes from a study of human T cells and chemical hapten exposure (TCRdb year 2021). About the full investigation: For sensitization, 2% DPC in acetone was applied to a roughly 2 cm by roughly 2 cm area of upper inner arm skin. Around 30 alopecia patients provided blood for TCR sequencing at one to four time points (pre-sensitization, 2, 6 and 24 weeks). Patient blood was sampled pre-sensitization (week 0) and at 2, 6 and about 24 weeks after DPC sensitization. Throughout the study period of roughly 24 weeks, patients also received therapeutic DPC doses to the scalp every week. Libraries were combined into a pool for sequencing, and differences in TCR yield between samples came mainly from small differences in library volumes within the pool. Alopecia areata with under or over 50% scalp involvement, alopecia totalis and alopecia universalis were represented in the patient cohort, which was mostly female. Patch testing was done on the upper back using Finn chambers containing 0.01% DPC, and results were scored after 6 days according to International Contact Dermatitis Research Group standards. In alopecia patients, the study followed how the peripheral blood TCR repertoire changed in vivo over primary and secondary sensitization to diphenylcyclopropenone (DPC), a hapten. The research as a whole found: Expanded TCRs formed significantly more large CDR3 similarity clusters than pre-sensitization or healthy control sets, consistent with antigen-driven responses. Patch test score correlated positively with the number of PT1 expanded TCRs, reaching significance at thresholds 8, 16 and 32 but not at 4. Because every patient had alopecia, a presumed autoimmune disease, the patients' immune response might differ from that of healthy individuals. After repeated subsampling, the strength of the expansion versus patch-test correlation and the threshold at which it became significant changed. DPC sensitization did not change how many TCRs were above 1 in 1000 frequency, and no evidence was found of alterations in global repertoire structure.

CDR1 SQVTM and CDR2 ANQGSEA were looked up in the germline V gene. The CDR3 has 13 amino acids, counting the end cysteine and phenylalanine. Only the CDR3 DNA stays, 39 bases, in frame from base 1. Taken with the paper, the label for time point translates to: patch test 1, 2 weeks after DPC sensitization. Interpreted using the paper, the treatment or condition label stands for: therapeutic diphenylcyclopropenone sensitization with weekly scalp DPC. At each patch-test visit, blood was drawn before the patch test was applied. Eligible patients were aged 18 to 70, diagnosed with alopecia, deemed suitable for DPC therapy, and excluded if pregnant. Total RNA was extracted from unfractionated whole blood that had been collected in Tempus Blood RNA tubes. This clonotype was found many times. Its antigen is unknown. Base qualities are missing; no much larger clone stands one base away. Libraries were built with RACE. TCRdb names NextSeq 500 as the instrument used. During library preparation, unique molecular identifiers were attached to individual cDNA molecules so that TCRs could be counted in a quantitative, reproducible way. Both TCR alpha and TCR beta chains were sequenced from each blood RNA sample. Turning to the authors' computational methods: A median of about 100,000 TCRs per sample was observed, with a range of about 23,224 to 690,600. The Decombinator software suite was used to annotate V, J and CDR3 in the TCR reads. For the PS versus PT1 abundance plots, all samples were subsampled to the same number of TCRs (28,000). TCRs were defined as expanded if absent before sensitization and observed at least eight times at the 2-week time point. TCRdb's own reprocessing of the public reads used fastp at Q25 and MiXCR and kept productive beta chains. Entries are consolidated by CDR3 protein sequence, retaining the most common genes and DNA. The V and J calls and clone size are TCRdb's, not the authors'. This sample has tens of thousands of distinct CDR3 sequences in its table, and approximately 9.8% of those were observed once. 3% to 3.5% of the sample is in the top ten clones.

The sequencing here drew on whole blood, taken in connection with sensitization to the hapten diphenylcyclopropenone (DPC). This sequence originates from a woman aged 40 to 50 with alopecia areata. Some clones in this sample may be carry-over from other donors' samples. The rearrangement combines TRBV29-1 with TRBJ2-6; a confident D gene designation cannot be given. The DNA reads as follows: TGCAGGGACCGCTGCTCTGGGGCCAACGTCCTGACTTTC. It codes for CRDRCSGANVLTF.